The 9 T cell receptor beta chains below come from one sample, sequenced in a study of regulatory T cells in long-lasting Graves disease. Through Arm-PCR of CDR3 regions and iRepertoire HTBI primers, TCR beta libraries were built. MiXCR was run by TCRdb on the multiplex PCR reads, yielding one entry per CDR3 protein. The table lists about 400,000 distinct CDR3 sequences, about 20% of them singletons. Time point: persistent/refractory GD, antithyroid drugs over 5 years with positive TRAb. From PBMCs, RNA was extracted and then used to make the TCR library. The sample was peripheral blood mononuclear cells (PBMCs), taken when the disease was refractory, from a patient treated with antithyroid drugs. The receptors were gathered from a female donor with Graves disease.

This clonotype was detected many times. The chain links TRBV6-1 to TRBJ1-1; no clear D gene. Germline assignment: CDR1 MNHNS and CDR2 SASEGT. This CDR3 contains 11 residues. V lost 8 bases and J 6 bases, leaving 10 bases between the germline ends. This chain's CDR3 is CASGDVAEAFF. CDR3 coding DNA: TGTGCCAGCGGAGATGTTGCTGAAGCTTTCTTT.

This clonotype was seen ten or more times. The chain combines TRBV2 with TRBJ2-7; D is unresolved. The V gene lost 4 bases and the J gene lost 1 base, with 8 bases spanning the gap. The CDR3 runs 13 residues. Germline CDR1 and CDR2: SNHLY and FYNNEI. The CDR3 nucleotides are TGTGCCAGCAGTGGGCAACCATCCTACGAGCAGTACTTC. It encodes CASSGQPSYEQYF.

At least ten counts were recorded for this clonotype. V and J are TRBV6-2 or TRBV6-3 and TRBJ2-7; no definite D call. Germline loops: CDR1 MNHEY, CDR2 SVGEGT. The CDR3 sequence is 13 residues long. V was cut by 2 bases and J by 6 bases, with 11 bases left in between. CDR3 loop: CASSYGEALEQYF. CDR3 bases: TGTGCCAGCAGTTACGGCGAAGCTCTCGAGCAGTACTTC.

This CDR3 reads CASSQGLALYNEQFF. The CDR3 DNA reads as TGCGCCAGCAGCCAAGGACTAGCCCTATACAATGAGCAGTTCTTC. This chain links TRBV4-3 with TRBJ2-1; 7 bases agree with TRBD2. J gave up 4 bases and V 1 base, and 4 bases lay outside the gene matches. CDR3 length: 15 amino acids. Germline CDR1 LGHNA, CDR2 YSLEER.

This clonotype was observed many times. The CDR3 DNA reads TGTGCCAGCTCACCGCGTGAGAACACTGAAGCTTTCTTT. Residues: CASSPRENTEAFF. The chain joins TRBV18 to TRBJ1-1; no reliable D call. Germline V gene sequence: CDR1 KGHSH, CDR2 LQKENI. The V end lost 3 bases, the J end lost 1 base, and 6 bases lay between the germline ends. The CDR3 has 13 amino acids.

The gene calls are TRBV4-2 and TRBJ1-3; D remains unclear. This CDR3 spans 18 amino acids. Trimming took 0 bases from V and 0 from J, leaving 15 bases between them. The germline V gene has CDR1 LGHNA and CDR2 YNFKEQ. The DNA of the CDR3 is TGTGCCAGCAGCCAAGACGGGGTGAAGGTTGACTCTGGAAACACCATATATTTT. Encoded protein: CASSQDGVKVDSGNTIYF.

CDR3 DNA: TGTGCCAGCAGCGCACAGGGTTTCGCGGCTGAAGCTTTCTTT. Residues: CASSAQGFAAEAFF. The chain links TRBV7-2 to TRBJ1-1; a weak D match, TRBD1 (6 bases). V was pared by 5 bases and J by 6 bases, with 16 bases between. Looked up from germline, CDR1 is SGHTA and CDR2 is FQGNSA. CDR3 size: 14 residues.

Many counts were recorded for this clonotype. The chain joins TRBV3-1 to TRBJ1-1, with D unresolved. The CDR3 has 15 amino acids. V was shortened by 4 bases and J by 1 base, with 13 bases between the two germline ends. CDR1 and CDR2 from the germline V gene are LGHDT and YNNKEL (reference sequence). DNA for the CDR3: TGTGCCAGCAGCCCCCATCGTCAACGGAACACTGAAGCTTTCTTT. Protein: CASSPHRQRNTEAFF.

There are a few counts of this clonotype. The chain has TRBV2 and TRBJ1-2, with D possibly being TRBD1 (5 bases). The V gene's germline CDR1 is SNHLY and CDR2 FYNNEI. Trimming removed 7 bases from V and 6 bases from J, with 12 bases in between. The CDR3 is made up of 12 amino acids. This CDR3 is CASKGLRHGYTF. In DNA, the CDR3 is TGTGCCAGCAAGGGACTCCGCCATGGCTACACCTTC.